The T cell receptor (beta chain) described here comes from a study of blood T cell repertoires in COVID-19 (TCRdb year 2020). Study-wide context: Samples covering the acute and convalescent phases of COVID-19 were provided by collaborators in the United States, Italy and Spain. Where available, HLA class I and class II types were obtained from metadata supplied by the sample provider rather than from assay-based typing. Samples were obtained from the ongoing ImmuneRACE study (first 160 participants) and from about 1,300 subjects provided by 6 global collaborators. The prospective study material was composed of cDNA or gDNA derived from T cells, B-cell-depleted T cells, or PBMCs. The dataset comprised deeply sampled blood TCRbeta repertoires from subjects exposed to, actively infected with, or recovered from COVID-19. The repertoires were released in a freely available public database intended as a resource for research on the immune response to SARS-CoV-2. Sample metadata almost always included a de-identified subject ID, COVID-19 status, age in years and sex. What the authors observed across the whole study: How much clinical and demographic metadata was included differed by source and by participant, and the metadata was provided uncurated.

Trimming takes 4 bases from V and 9 bases from J, and the germline ends sit 12 bases apart. Taken from cysteine to phenylalanine, the CDR3 has 12 residues. CDR3 DNA is the only sequence kept; it has 36 bases, read in frame from the first base. TCRbeta CDR3 regions were amplified from genomic DNA by means of the immunoSEQ Assay, a bias-controlled multiplex PCR. In the source study's methods: The number of nucleated cells in each sample was estimated by amplification of reference gene primers within the assay. To quantify the absolute abundance of each unique TCRbeta CDR3 rearrangement, sequence reads were collapsed and filtered. For each sample, productive Simpson clonality was calculated as the square root of Simpson's diversity index across productive rearrangements. Entries here come from immuneACCESS through TCRdb and include only in-frame sequences with V and J called. Some clones fail to appear in such tables; in the studies checked, an unresolved V gene covers under half of the shortfall, and the cause of the remainder is unknown. V, J and clone size are those of that table, while D and trimming were read from the DNA. The sample table contains more than 85,000 clones; only one count was recorded for 65% to 85% of them. The ten largest make up 15% to 20% of the sample.

Each collaborating institution followed its own protocols to collect whole blood in K2EDTA tubes. Collaborator samples were shipped for TCRbeta analysis as frozen whole blood, isolated PBMCs, or DNA extracted from either sample type. Of note for this clone: Its antigen remains undetermined. Within one base of it there is no much larger clone, and no base qualities were kept.

The sequenced sample consisted of peripheral blood. This sequence originates from a woman aged 55-70 years with acute or convalescent COVID-19. The chain employs TRBV12-3 or TRBV12-4 and TRBJ2-5, with TRBD2 as a weak D call on 6 bases. The CDR3 protein sequence reads: CASSWTRGAQYF. The base sequence is TGTGCCAGCAGTTGGACCCGCGGGGCCCAGTACTTC.